The 25 T cell receptor beta chains in this list originate from one sample, sequenced in a study of T-cell reconstitution after alpha-beta-depleted transplantation in children. Researchers prepared the TCRbeta library using unique molecular identifiers, the study reports. TCRdb processed the PCR reads anew with MiXCR; each CDR3 protein has one entry. The data show around 370,000 distinct CDR3 sequences, about a tenth seen once. The sequenced sample was PBMCs from the stem cell graft donor, obtained from the stem cell graft. The source is a human donor who donated a stem cell graft to a child with acute lymphoblastic leukemia.

The genes are TRBV30 and TRBJ2-3, with D hard to call. Trimming stripped 4 bases from V and 7 bases from J, with 0 bases between. The germline V gene has CDR1 GTSNPN and CDR2 SVGIG (reference sequence). The length of the CDR3 is 8 residues. CDR3 sequence reads: CAWNTQYF. CDR3 sequence (DNA): TGTGCCTGGAATACGCAGTATTTT.

V gene TRBV21-1 combines with J gene TRBJ2-5; the table names TRBD1, a call not compared with the DNA. TRBV21-1 represents a pseudogene. CDR3 size: 15 residues. Written as DNA, the CDR3 is TGTGCCAGCAGCCCCCCTCGAGGTGGGCAAGAGACCCAGTACTTC. It specifies CASSPPRGGQETQYF.

This clonotype has a count of ten or more. This sequence joins TRBV12-3 or TRBV12-4 and TRBJ2-7; D not resolved. The CDR3 consists of 12 residues. Trimming pared 5 bases from V and 5 bases from J, leaving 10 bases between. In nucleotides, the CDR3 is TGTGCCAGCAGTCCCCTGGTGGACGAGCAGTACTTC. It is translated as CASSPLVDEQYF.

This CDR3 is CASSLEGTGGANVLTF. Written as DNA, the CDR3 is TGTGCCAGCAGCTTGGAGGGGACCGGCGGGGCCAACGTCCTGACTTTC. V is TRBV5-6 and J is TRBJ2-6; either TRBD1 or TRBD2 may fit D (5 bases each). V was trimmed by 0 bases and J by 4 bases, leaving 11 bases between them. This CDR3 spans 16 amino acids. Germline assignment: CDR1 SGHDT and CDR2 YYEEEE. Full variable domain (remainder filled in from reference TRBV5-6 and TRBJ2-6): DAGVTQSPTHLIKTRGQQVTLRCSPKSGHDTVSWYQQALGQGPQFIFQYYEEEERQRGNFPDRFSGHQFPNYSSELNVNALLLGDSALYLCASSLEGTGGANVLTFGAGSRLTVL.

The chain recombines TRBV15 with TRBJ2-7; 11 bases fit TRBD2. In germline, CDR1 is LNHNV, CDR2 YYDKDF (reference sequence). V lost 5 bases to trimming and J lost 4 bases; unmatched junction nucleotides: 4. The CDR3 contains 14 residues. The CDR3 DNA follows: TGTGCCACCAGCCTACTAGCGGGGGAGTACGAGCAGTACTTC. It encodes CATSLLAGEYEQYF.

This chain connects TRBV29-1 to TRBJ2-1; 8 positions match TRBD1. Germline CDR1 SQVTM, CDR2 ANQGSEA. The CDR3 sequence is 12 residues long. The CDR3: CRAGRQGNEQFF. The CDR3 region has the DNA TGCAGAGCCGGCCGACAGGGGAATGAGCAGTTCTTC.

There are many counts of this clonotype. This chain uses TRBV28 with TRBJ2-2, with 8 bases matching TRBD2. Germline CDR1 and CDR2: MDHEN and SYDVKM. With 5 bases clipped from V and 4 bases from J, the junction kept 9 bases outside the gene matches. This CDR3 comprises 16 residues. The CDR3, as DNA: TGTGCCAGCAGTCCAGGACTAGCTGGTGGCACCGGGGAGCTGTTTTTT. This sequence encodes CASSPGLAGGTGELFF. The variable domain in full, with the rest retrieved from reference TRBV28 and TRBJ2-2, is DVKVTQSSRYLVKRTGEKVFLECVQDMDHENMFWYRQDPGLGLRLIYFSYDVKMKEKGDIPEGYSVSREKKERFSLILESASTNQTSMYLCASSPGLAGGTGELFFGEGSRLTVL.

The chain recombines TRBV12-3 or TRBV12-4 with TRBJ2-3, with D unclear. Trimming cost V 2 bases and J 1 base, with 16 bases left between them. The CDR3 sequence is 17 residues long. CDR3 region: CASSLYSRRYGTDTQYF. DNA for the CDR3: TGTGCCAGCAGTTTATACTCTCGGCGGTATGGCACAGATACGCAGTATTTT.

This clonotype was detected only a few times. CDR3 protein: CASSLPGGREQFF. The CDR3 DNA is TGTGCCAGCAGCTTACCGGGAGGGCGGGAGCAGTTCTTC. V is TRBV7-8 and J is TRBJ2-1; 8 bases match TRBD2. CDR1 and CDR2 from the germline V gene are SGHVS and FQNEAQ. CDR3 length equals 13 residues. The ends lost 2 bases at V and 10 bases at J; junction bases unmatched: 4.

The V gene is TRBV15, the J gene TRBJ2-7, with TRBD2 matching 9 bases. V lost 1 base and J lost 0; bases outside the gene matches: 1. Germline V gene data show CDR1 as LNHNV and CDR2 as YYDKDF (reference sequence). This CDR3 is 15 amino acids long. The CDR3: CATSRGSGSSYEQYF. Written as DNA, the CDR3 is TGTGCCACCAGCAGAGGTAGCGGGAGCTCCTACGAGCAGTACTTC.

This clonotype was seen many times. The chain links TRBV27 to TRBJ2-1; TRBD1 matches 10 bases. Germline CDR1 and CDR2: MNHEY and SMNVEV (reference sequence). The CDR3 length is 17 residues. J lost 3 bases, V lost 4 bases, and 9 bases had no gene match. The DNA for the CDR3 is TGTGCCAGCAGTTGGACAGGGGGTTCCCTCCTCTACAATGAGCAGTTCTTC. It yields the protein CASSWTGGSLLYNEQFF.

This chain connects TRBV27 to TRBJ2-1; 9 bases match TRBD1. The CDR3 covers 19 residues. Germline loops: CDR1 MNHEY, CDR2 SMNVEV (reference sequence). Trimming took 8 bases from V and 0 from J; bases not matched to a gene: 17. Here the CDR3 DNA reads TGTGCCAGCTGCCGGACGGGACAGGGACCTCTCAGCTCCTACAATGAGCAGTTCTTC. This gives the protein CASCRTGQGPLSSYNEQFF.

This clonotype was detected many times. A junction boundary mismatches the germline segment, possibly from a read error. The V gene is TRBV27, the J gene TRBJ2-1; TRBD2 agrees at 7 bases. CDR3 length: 15 residues. Germline V gene data show CDR1 as MNHEY and CDR2 as SMNVEV (reference sequence). The CDR3 spells CASSLSGGSYNEQFF. The CDR3 DNA is TGTGCCAGCAGCTTATCGGGAGGCTCCTACAATGAGCAGTTCTTC.

The V and J genes are TRBV7-2 and TRBJ2-5; no firm D call. The V and J ends lost 4 bases and 0 bases respectively, with 6 bases between them. The CDR3 consists of 13 residues. Germline V CDR1 and CDR2: SGHTA, FQGNSA. CDR3 nucleotides: TGTGCCAGCAGCTCCAAGTACCAAGAGACCCAGTACTTC. Protein: CASSSKYQETQYF.

In nucleotides, the CDR3 is TGTGCCAGCAGTCAATCCCCCGGGACAGCCTCCTACGAGCAGTACTTC. It is translated as CASSQSPGTASYEQYF. The V and J genes are TRBV6-1 and TRBJ2-7; 7 bases fit TRBD1. V gave up 5 bases and J gave up 0 bases; unmatched junction bases: 10. Germline CDR1 is MNHNS and CDR2 is SASEGT. This CDR3 has 16 residues.

Only a few counts were recorded for this clonotype. The junction departs from the called germline gene at one end, perhaps through a read error. The chain carries TRBV29-1 and TRBJ2-7, with D uncertain. This CDR3 has 13 amino acids. Germline CDR1 and CDR2: SQVTM and ANQGSEA. The CDR3 bases are TGCAGCGTTGTAGGTGGCAGCTCCTTCGAGCAGTACTTC. Its protein is CSVVGGSSFEQYF.

This clonotype was counted many times. This chain joins TRBV3-1 and TRBJ1-5; tentative D call: TRBD1 (6 bases). The V gene's germline CDR1 is LGHDT and CDR2 YNNKEL (reference sequence). CDR3 length equals 15 residues. The germline V and J ends were trimmed by 6 bases and 1 base, with 13 bases remaining between them. Written as DNA, the CDR3 is TGTGCCAGCAGACAATCAGGGGCCAGCAATCAGCCCCAGCATTTT. It yields the protein CASRQSGASNQPQHF.

This chain uses TRBV11-1 with TRBJ2-5, with 10 bases matching TRBD2. The CDR3 covers 19 residues. In germline, CDR1 is SGHAT, CDR2 FQDESV (reference sequence). The V gene end was trimmed by 3 bases and the J gene end by 5 bases; junction bases not matched to a gene: 18. CDR3 amino acids: CASSLRTGTSVYTGETQYF. The CDR3 nucleotides are TGTGCCAGCAGCTTGAGAACCGGGACTAGCGTCTATACCGGGGAGACCCAGTACTTC.

This clonotype has just a few counts. At one boundary the junction diverges from the germline segment, which might be a read error. The rearrangement uses TRBV7-7 and TRBJ2-7; no reliable D call. This CDR3 region has 14 residues. Germline assignment: CDR1 SSHAT and CDR2 FNYEAQ (reference sequence). This CDR3 reads CASSLSVWIDEQYF. The CDR3 DNA reads as TGTGCTAGCAGCTTATCCGTTTGGATCGACGAGCAGTACTTC. The complete variable domain, with remaining parts taken from reference TRBV7-7 and TRBJ2-7, reads GAGVSQSPRYKVTKRGQDVTLRCDPISSHATLYWYQQALGQGPEFLTYFNYEAQPDKSGLPSDRFSAERPEGSISTLTIQRTEQRDSAMYRCASSLSVWIDEQYFGPGTRLTVT.

This clonotype has more than one count but fewer than ten. V gene TRBV4-3 combines with J gene TRBJ1-2; TRBD1 might be the D (6 bases). Trimming stripped 7 bases from V and 2 bases from J, with 11 bases between. This CDR3 comprises 13 residues. The germline V gene has CDR1 LGHNA and CDR2 YSLEER. CDR3 sequence reads: CASKGHSNYGYTF. In nucleotides, the CDR3 is TGCGCCAGCAAGGGACACTCCAACTATGGCTACACCTTC.

This chain joins TRBV4-3 and TRBJ1-2, with unresolved D. Germline V gene lookup returns CDR1 LGHNA and CDR2 YSLEER. The CDR3 consists of 15 residues. Trimming pared 0 bases from V and 4 bases from J, leaving 12 bases between. The CDR3 region is CASSQEERQLYGYTF. The CDR3 nucleotides read TGCGCCAGCAGCCAAGAAGAAAGGCAGCTCTATGGCTACACCTTC.

J is TRBJ2-2 and V is TRBV7-2, with a tentative D call TRBD2 (5 bases). Trimming took off 10 bases at V and 1 base at J, with 22 bases between the two ends. CDR1 is SGHTA, CDR2 FQGNSA, per germline. This CDR3 is built from 17 residues. The CDR3 loop reads CAIYNTGPGGNTGELFF. In DNA form, the CDR3 reads TGTGCCATCTATAATACGGGTCCAGGAGGGAACACCGGGGAGCTGTTTTTT.

The V call is TRBV4-1, the J call TRBJ2-7; 7 nucleotides line up with TRBD2. This CDR3 has 13 residues. V was clipped by 7 bases and J by 0 bases; unmatched bases: 3. Germline CDR1 MGHRA, CDR2 YSYEKL. The CDR3 protein is CASMGGSSYEQYF. The CDR3 nucleotides read TGCGCCAGCATGGGCGGGAGCTCCTACGAGCAGTACTTC.

This clonotype was picked up many times. J is TRBJ2-5 and V is TRBV4-1, with 8 bases lining up with TRBD2. From germline, CDR1 is MGHRA and CDR2 YSYEKL. The CDR3 spans 16 residues. Unmatched junction bases numbered 7, after V lost 4 bases and J lost 0 bases. In DNA form, the CDR3 reads TGCGCCAGCAGCCGACAACTAGCGGACTACCAAGAGACCCAGTACTTC. Its protein product is CASSRQLADYQETQYF.

Points on this clonotype: At one end the junction does not follow the germline gene, possibly because of a read error. V and J are TRBV7-7 and TRBJ2-1, with 10 bases that match TRBD2. Germline V CDR1 and CDR2: SSHAT, FNYEAQ (reference sequence). The CDR3 loop spans 17 amino acids. The CDR3 DNA sequence: TGTGCTAGCAGCCCTACGCCTAGCGGGAGCTCCTACAATGAGCAGTTCTTC. Residues: CASSPTPSGSSYNEQFF. The full variable domain, in which reference TRBV7-7 and TRBJ2-1 provide the parts outside the CDR3, is GAGVSQSPRYKVTKRGQDVTLRCDPISSHATLYWYQQALGQGPEFLTYFNYEAQPDKSGLPSDRFSAERPEGSISTLTIQRTEQRDSAMYRCASSPTPSGSSYNEQFFGPGTRLTVL.